This entry is about one TCR beta chain. TCRdb's table, derived via immunoSEQ multiplex PCR, lists solely in-frame clones and lacks some. The sample gives 150,000 to 200,000 clones, over 70% of which show up once; around 5.1% is in the top ten. The germline V gene has CDR1 SGHTA and CDR2 FQGTGA. The CDR3 spans 15 residues. V was trimmed by 6 bases and J by 4 bases, leaving 16 bases between them. Living in 24 US areas, the participants were between roughly 18 and 90 years of age. Which cohort a participant joined came from the clinical history participants gave. The sample is drawn from a study of blood T cell repertoires in COVID-19.

The clonotype comes from a man between 65 and 85 years old who had been exposed to COVID-19. The rearrangement joins TRBV7-3 to TRBJ2-1; a weak D match, TRBD2 (6 bases). The source material was PBMCs or T cells enriched from blood (not recorded which). The CDR3 here is CASSPGPGGYNEQFF. The CDR3 bases are TGTGCCAGCAGTCCCGGCCCCGGGGGTTACAATGAGCAGTTCTTC. The whole variable domain, remainder taken from reference TRBV7-3 and TRBJ2-1, is GAGVSQTPSNKVTEKGKYVELRCDPISGHTALYWYRQSLGQGPEFLIYFQGTGAADDSGLPNDRFFAVRPEGSVSTLKIQRTERGDSAVYLCASSPGPGGYNEQFFGPGTRLTVL.